This T cell receptor beta chain was found in a study of T cell clonotyping in hematopoietic cell transplantation. Study as a whole: Cytoreduction preceded collection of pretransplant recipient samples. General observations from the study: Few recipient clonotypes overlapped donors; over 95% were de novo at given depth.

Time point described: recipient sample about 28 days before transplant, after cytoreduction. Clones were sequenced by immunoSEQ multiplex PCR, and TCRdb holds only the in-frame ones, with some missing. The repertoire includes approximately 25,000 clones, around 80% of them detected once, and more than 20% sits in the top ten. As for this clone: Its antigen remains unknown.

After removal of 5 bases from V and 6 bases from J, the junction contained 6 bases not matched to a gene. Germline V gives CDR1 SGHVS, CDR2 FNYEAQ. This CDR3 has 14 amino acids. Sequencing used peripheral blood mononuclear cells, obtained before stem cell transplant. The chain is built from TRBV7-6 and TRBJ2-1, with 8 bases matching TRBD2. This receptor was taken from a woman between 55 and 75 years old with acute myeloid leukemia. Some clones in this sample may be carry-over from other donors' samples. The DNA of the CDR3 is TGTGCCAGCAGCGCGACTAGCGAGCGCAATGAGCAGTTCTTC. It translates to CASSATSERNEQFF.